One TCR beta chain is described in this entry. This record comes from a study of blood T cell repertoires in COVID-19. Study-level background: Italy, Spain and the United States were the sources of the convalescent and acute COVID-19 samples. The cDNA or gDNA used as material had been derived from T cells, B-cell-depleted T cells, or PBMCs.

Method: immunoSEQ multiplex PCR; TCRdb's copy keeps in-frame clones and lacks some. In the table there are 250,000 to 300,000 clones, roughly 88% of which are singletons. From germline, CDR1 is MNHEY and CDR2 SMNVEV (reference sequence). Trimming took off 3 bases at V and 12 bases at J, with 15 bases between the two ends. The length of the CDR3 is 13 residues. The clonotype comes from a woman in her 70s with acute or convalescent COVID-19. Sequencing input: peripheral blood. V is TRBV27 and J is TRBJ2-1; D possibly corresponds to TRBD2 (5 bases). This CDR3 is CASSFRTLEGQFF. CDR3 bases: TGTGCCAGCAGTTTCCGGACTCTAGAGGGGCAGTTCTTC.